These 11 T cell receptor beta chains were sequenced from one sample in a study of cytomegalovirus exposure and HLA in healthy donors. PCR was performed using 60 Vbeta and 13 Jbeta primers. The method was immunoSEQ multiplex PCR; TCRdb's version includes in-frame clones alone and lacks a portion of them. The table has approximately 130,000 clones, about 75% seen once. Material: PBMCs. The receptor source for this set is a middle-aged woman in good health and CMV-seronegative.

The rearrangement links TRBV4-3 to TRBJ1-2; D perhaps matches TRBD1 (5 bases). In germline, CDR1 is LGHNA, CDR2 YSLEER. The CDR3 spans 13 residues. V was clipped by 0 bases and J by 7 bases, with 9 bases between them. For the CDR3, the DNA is TGCGCCAGCAGCCAAGACAGGGTAGCTGGCTACACCTTC. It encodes CASSQDRVAGYTF.

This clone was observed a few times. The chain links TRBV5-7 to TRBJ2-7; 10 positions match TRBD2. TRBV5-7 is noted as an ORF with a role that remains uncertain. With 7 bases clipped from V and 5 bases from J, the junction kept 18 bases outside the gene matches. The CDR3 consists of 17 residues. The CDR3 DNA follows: TGTGCCAGCGGCGCTGAAAAGCGGGGACTAGCGACAAACGAGCAGTACTTC. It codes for CASGAEKRGLATNEQYF.

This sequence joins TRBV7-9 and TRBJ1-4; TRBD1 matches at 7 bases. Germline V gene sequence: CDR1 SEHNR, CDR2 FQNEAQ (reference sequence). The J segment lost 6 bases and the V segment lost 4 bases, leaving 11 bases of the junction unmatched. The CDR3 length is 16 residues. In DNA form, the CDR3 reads TGTGCCAGCAGCTCTGCGGGTGGCAGGGGGTATGAAAAACTGTTTTTT. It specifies CASSSAGGRGYEKLFF.

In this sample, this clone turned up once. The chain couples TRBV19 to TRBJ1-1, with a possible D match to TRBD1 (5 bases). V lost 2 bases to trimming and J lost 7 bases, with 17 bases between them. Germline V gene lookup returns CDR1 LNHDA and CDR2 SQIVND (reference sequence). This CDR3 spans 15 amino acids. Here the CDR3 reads CASSIFAGDGGEAFF. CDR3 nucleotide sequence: TGTGCCAGTAGTATATTCGCCGGGGACGGGGGTGAAGCTTTCTTT.

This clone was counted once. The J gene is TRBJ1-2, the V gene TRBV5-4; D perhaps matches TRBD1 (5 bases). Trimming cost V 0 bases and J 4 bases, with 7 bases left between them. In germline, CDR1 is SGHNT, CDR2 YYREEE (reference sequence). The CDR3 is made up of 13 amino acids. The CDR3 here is CASSLAGGYGYTF. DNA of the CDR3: TGTGCCAGCAGCTTGGCCGGGGGCTATGGCTACACCTTC.

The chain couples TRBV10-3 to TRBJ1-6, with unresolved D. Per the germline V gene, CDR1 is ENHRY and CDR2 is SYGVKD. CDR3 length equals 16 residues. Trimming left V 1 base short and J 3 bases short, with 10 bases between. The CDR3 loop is CAISEYQTIYNSPLHF. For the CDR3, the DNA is TGTGCCATCAGTGAGTACCAGACAATCTATAATTCACCCCTCCACTTT.

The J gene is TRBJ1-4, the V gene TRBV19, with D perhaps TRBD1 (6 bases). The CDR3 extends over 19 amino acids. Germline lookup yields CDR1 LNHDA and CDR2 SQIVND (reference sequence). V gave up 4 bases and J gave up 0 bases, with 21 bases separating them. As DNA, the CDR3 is TGTGCCAGTAGTACCCAAAGGACAGCCACCACCGCAACTAATGAAAAACTGTTTTTT. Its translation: CASSTQRTATTATNEKLFF.

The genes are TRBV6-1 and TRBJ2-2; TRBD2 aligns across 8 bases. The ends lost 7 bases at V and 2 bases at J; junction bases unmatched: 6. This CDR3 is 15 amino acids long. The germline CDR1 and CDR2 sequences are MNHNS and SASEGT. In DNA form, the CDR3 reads TGTGCCAGCAAACTAGCGGATGTTAACACCGGGGAGCTGTTTTTT. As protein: CASKLADVNTGELFF.

This CDR3 is CASSPDREDEKLFF. The CDR3 bases are TGCGCCAGCAGCCCGGACAGGGAGGATGAAAAACTGTTTTTT. The V gene is TRBV5-1, the J gene TRBJ1-4, with TRBD1 identical over 8 bases. Per germline, CDR1 SGHRS and CDR2 YFSETQ. The CDR3 length is 14 residues. V was clipped by 4 bases and J by 6 bases; unmatched bases: 5.

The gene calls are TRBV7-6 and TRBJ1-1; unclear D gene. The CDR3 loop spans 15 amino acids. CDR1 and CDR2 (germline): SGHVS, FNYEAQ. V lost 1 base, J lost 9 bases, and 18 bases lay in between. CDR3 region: CASSLGQNLPLKAFF. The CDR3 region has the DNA TGTGCCAGCAGCTTAGGACAAAACTTACCACTTAAAGCTTTCTTT.

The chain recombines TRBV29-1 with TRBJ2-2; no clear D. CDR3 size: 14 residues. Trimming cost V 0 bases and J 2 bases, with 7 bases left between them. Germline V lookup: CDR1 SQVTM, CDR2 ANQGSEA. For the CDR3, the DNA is TGCAGCGTTGAAGAAAGTCTAAACACCGGGGAGCTGTTTTTT. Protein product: CSVEESLNTGELFF.